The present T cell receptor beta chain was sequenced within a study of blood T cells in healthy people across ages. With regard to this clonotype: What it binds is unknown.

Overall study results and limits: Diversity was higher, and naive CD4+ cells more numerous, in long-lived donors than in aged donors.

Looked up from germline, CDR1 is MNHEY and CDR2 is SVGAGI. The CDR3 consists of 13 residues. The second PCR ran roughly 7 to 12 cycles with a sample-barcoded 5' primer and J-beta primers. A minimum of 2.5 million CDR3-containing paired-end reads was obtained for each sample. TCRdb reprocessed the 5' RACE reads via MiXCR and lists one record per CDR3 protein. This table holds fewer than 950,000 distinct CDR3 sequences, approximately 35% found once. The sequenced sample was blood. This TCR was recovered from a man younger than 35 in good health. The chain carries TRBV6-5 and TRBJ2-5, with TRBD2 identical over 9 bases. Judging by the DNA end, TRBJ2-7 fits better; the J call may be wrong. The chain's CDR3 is CASRSSGDHEQYF. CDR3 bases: TGTGCCAGCAGATCTAGCGGGGACCACGAGCAGTACTTC.